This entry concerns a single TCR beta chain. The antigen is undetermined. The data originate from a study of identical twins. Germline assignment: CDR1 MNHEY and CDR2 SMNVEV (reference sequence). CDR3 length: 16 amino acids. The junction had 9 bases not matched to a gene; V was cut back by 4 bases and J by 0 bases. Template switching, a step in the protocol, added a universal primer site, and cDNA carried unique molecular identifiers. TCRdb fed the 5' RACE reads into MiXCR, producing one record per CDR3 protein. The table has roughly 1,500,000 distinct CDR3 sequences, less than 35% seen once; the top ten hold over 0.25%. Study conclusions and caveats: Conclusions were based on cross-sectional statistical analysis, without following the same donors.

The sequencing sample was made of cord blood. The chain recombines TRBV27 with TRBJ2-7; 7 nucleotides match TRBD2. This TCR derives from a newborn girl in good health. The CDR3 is CASSYRASGFSYEQYF. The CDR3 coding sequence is TGTGCCAGCAGTTACCGAGCTAGCGGTTTCTCCTACGAGCAGTACTTC.